The clone carrying this T cell receptor beta chain has a single count. Its target is unknown. Genomic DNA came from blood regulatory T cells gated CD4+ CD25-high CD127-low. The V gene's germline CDR1 is SEHNR and CDR2 FQNEAQ (reference sequence). The CDR3 length is 12 residues. V gave up 6 bases and J gave up 10 bases, with 13 bases separating them. The method was immunoSEQ multiplex PCR; TCRdb's version includes in-frame clones alone and lacks a portion of them. The table has tens of thousands of clones, around 90% seen once; the top ten hold roughly 0.82%. This sample stems from a study of regulatory and conventional T cells in RAG deficiency. The study's findings and limits: In Omenn syndrome, sorted "Tregs" may be peripherally activated cells.

These data are also associated with another study on regulatory T cells. That report adds: The PCR used 52 TRBV and 13 TRBJ primers.

The sequence was obtained from a human donor in good health. Sequencing was done on a sample of Tregs sorted from blood. The chain uses TRBV7-9 and TRBJ2-1; D may be TRBD1 or TRBD2 (5 bases each). The DNA of the CDR3 is TGTGCCAGCAGATCTCAGGGACGGGAGCAGTTCTTC. Encoded protein: CASRSQGREQFF.